One T cell receptor (beta chain) is described in this entry. Its antigen is still unknown. Amplification used 60 Vbeta primers and 13 Jbeta primers. Assay used: immunoSEQ multiplex PCR; TCRdb lists only in-frame clones, some missing. Here the sample spans fewer than 200,000 clones, about 82% being singletons. The data belong to a study of cytomegalovirus exposure and HLA in healthy donors. Study-level results: It is likely that the observed cluster of highly shared sequence variants was a sequencing artifact.

The sample taken for sequencing was PBMCs. The source is a female donor in good health and CMV-seronegative.

CDR3 amino acids: CASSQDSQFYGYTF. In DNA, the CDR3 is TGCGCCAGCAGCCAAGATAGCCAGTTCTATGGCTACACCTTC. The chain employs TRBV4-3 and TRBJ1-2; D unclear. This CDR3 has 14 amino acids. The V end was cut by 0 bases, the J end by 4 bases, with 9 bases between. CDR1 LGHNA and CDR2 YSLEER come from the germline V gene.